Sequencing of this TCR beta chain was carried out in a study of blood T cell repertoires in COVID-19. Study as a whole: Nucleic acid was either cDNA or gDNA, and it came from T cells, B-cell-depleted T cells, or PBMCs.

The CDR3 is 16 amino acids. Germline CDR1 reads LGHNA; CDR2 reads YNFKEQ. V trimming: 4 bases; J trimming: 0 bases; junction bases outside the gene matches: 6. The authors' processing: Amplifying reference gene primers gave estimates of nucleated cell counts. Here immunoSEQ multiplex PCR was the method, and the copy in TCRdb shows in-frame clones only, minus some. That table gives V, J and clone size, and the DNA gave D and trimming. The sample yields 270,000 or so clones, roughly 90% seen once. The sample taken for sequencing was PBMCs or T cells enriched from blood (not recorded which). The receptor was derived from a woman aged 40 to 55 with acute COVID-19. The J gene is TRBJ2-1, the V gene TRBV4-2; the match to TRBD2 covers 7 bases. This CDR3 is CASSPLGGSSYNEQFF. In nucleotides, the CDR3 is TGTGCCAGCAGCCCCCTGGGGGGGAGCTCCTACAATGAGCAGTTCTTC.